Listed here is a single T cell receptor beta chain. Which antigen it targets is not known. No per-base quality is available; no much larger clone lies one base away. These data originate in a study of technical replicates of blood from several donors (dated by TCRdb to the late 2010s). The library was produced with the immunoSEQ multiplex PCR assay. TCRdb retrieved this table from immuneACCESS and kept in-frame rearrangements only. Not all clones are present; in checked studies, unresolved V genes account for under half, and no reason is known for the remainder. The sample profile shows about 63,000 clones; around 87% of them were found once. The ten biggest clones cover under 6.5% of the sample. After removal of 0 bases from V and 0 bases from J, the junction retains 12 bases not matched to a gene. The CDR3 starts with the cysteine, ends with the phenylalanine, and has 19 residues. Of all the DNA, just the CDR3 is kept, 57 bases in frame from base 1. For CDR1 and CDR2, the germline V gene lists SGHRS and YFSETQ.

This clonotype originated in a human donor in good health. Some clones in this sample may be carry-over from other donors' samples. The sequencing input was PBMCs. This sequence uses TRBV5-1 and TRBJ1-3; 7 nucleotides in the junction match TRBD1. The CDR3 protein: CASSLDGRGFSGSGNTIYF. The DNA reads TGCGCCAGCAGCTTGGATGGCAGGGGGTTCTCTGGCTCTGGAAACACCATATATTTT.